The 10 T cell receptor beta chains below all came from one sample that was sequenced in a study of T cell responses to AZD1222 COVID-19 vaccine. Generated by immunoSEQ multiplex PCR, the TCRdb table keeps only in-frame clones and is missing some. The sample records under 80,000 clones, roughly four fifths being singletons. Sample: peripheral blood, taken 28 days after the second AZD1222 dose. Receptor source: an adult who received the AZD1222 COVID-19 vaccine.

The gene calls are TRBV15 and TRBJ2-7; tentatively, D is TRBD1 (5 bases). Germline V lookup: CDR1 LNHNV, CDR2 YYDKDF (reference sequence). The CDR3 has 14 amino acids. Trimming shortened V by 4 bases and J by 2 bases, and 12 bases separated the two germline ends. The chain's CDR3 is CATSTTDRTYEQYF. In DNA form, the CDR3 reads TGTGCCACCAGCACGACCGACAGAACCTACGAGCAGTACTTC. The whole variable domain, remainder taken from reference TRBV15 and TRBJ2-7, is DAMVIQNPRYQVTQFGKPVTLSCSQTLNHNVMYWYQQKSSQAPKLLFHYYDKDFNNEADTPDNFQSRRPNTSFCFLDIRSPGLGDTAMYLCATSTTDRTYEQYFGPGTRLTVT.

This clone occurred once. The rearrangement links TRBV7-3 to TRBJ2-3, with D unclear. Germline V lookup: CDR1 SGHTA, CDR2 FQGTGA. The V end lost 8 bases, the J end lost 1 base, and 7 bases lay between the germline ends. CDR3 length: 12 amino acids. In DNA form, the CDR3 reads TGTGCCAGCGGTATAGGCACAGATACGCAGTATTTT. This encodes CASGIGTDTQYF.

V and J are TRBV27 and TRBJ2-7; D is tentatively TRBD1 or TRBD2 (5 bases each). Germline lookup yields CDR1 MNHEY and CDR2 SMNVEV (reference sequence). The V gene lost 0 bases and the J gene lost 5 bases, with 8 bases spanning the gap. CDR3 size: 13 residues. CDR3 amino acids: CASSLSRGDEQYF. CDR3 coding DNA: TGTGCCAGCAGTTTATCGAGAGGGGACGAGCAGTACTTC.

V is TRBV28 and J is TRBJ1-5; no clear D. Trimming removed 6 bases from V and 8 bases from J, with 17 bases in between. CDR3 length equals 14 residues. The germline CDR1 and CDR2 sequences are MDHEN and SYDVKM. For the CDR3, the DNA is TGTGCCAGCAGCTCGCGAGCAACGGCAAAGCCCCAGCATTTT. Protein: CASSSRATAKPQHF.

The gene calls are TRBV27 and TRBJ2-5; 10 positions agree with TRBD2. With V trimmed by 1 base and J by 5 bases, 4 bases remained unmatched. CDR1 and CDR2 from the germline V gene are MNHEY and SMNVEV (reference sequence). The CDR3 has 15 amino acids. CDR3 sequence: CASSLLLAGRETQYF. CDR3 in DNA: TGTGCCAGCAGTTTATTACTAGCGGGAAGGGAGACCCAGTACTTC.

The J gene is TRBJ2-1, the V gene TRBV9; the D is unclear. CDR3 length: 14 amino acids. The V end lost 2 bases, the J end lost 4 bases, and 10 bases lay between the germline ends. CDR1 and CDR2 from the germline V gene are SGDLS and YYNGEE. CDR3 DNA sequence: TGTGCCAGCAGCGTTTGGACGGAATACAATGAGCAGTTCTTC. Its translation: CASSVWTEYNEQFF.

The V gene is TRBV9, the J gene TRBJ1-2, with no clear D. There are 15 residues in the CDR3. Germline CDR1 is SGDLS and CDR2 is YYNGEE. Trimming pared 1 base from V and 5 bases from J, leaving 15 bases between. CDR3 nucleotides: TGTGCCAGCAGCGTAACGACTGGTGGTGGGTATGGCTACACCTTC. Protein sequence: CASSVTTGGGYGYTF.

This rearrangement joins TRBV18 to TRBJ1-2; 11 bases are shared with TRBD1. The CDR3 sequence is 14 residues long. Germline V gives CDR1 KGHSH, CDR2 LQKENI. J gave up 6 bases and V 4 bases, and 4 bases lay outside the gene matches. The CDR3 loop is CASSLSGQGDGYTF. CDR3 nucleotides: TGTGCCAGCTCACTTTCGGGACAGGGGGATGGCTACACCTTC.

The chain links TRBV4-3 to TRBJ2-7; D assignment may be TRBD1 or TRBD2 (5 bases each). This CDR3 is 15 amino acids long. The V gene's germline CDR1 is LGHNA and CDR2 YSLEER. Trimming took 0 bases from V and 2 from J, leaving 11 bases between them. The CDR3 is CASSQDRDGPYEQYF. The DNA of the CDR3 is TGCGCCAGCAGCCAAGACCGGGACGGACCCTACGAGCAGTACTTC.

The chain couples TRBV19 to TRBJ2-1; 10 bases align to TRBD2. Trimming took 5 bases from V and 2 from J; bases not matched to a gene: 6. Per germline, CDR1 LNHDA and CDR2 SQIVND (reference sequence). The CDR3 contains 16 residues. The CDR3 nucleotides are TGTGCCAGTAGTGCAGCGGGAGGGTCCACCTACAATGAGCAGTTCTTC. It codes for CASSAAGGSTYNEQFF.